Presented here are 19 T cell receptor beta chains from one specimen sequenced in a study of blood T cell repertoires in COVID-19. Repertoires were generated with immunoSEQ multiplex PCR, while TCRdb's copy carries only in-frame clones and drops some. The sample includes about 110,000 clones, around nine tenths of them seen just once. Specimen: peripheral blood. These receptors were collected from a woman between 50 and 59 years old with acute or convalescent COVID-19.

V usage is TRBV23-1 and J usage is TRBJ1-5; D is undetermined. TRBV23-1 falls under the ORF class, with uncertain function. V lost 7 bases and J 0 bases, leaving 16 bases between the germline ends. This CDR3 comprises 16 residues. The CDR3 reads CASTHRGLYSNQPQHF. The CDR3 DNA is TGCGCCAGCACCCATCGCGGCCTATATAGCAATCAGCCCCAGCATTTT.

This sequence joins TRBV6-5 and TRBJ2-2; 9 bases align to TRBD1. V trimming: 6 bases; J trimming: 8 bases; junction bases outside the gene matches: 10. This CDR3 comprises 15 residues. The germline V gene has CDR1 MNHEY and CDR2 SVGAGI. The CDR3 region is CASSAPGQGRGELFF. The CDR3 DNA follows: TGTGCCAGCAGCGCCCCGGGACAGGGCCGGGGGGAGCTGTTTTTT.

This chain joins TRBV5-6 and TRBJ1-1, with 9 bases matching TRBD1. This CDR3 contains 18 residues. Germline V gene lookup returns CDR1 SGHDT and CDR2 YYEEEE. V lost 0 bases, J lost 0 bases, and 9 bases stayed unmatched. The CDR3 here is CASSLGTGVEGMNTEAFF. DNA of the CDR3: TGTGCCAGCAGCTTGGGGACAGGGGTTGAGGGGATGAACACTGAAGCTTTCTTT.

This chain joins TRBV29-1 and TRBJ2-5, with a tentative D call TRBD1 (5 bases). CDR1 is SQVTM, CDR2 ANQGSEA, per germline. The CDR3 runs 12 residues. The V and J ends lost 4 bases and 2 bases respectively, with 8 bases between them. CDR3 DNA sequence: TGCAGCGTTGGGCCAGGGCAAGAGACCCAGTACTTC. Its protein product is CSVGPGQETQYF.

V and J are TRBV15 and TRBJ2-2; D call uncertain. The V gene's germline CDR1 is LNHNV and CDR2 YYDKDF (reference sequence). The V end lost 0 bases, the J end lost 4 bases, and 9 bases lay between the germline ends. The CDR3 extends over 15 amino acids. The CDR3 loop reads CATSRDNGGTGELFF. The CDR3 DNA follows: TGTGCCACCAGCAGAGATAACGGCGGCACCGGGGAGCTGTTTTTT.

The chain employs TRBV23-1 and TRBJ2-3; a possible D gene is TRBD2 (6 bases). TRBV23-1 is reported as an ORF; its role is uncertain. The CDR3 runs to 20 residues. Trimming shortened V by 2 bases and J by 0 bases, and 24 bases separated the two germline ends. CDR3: CASSQPEEGGLTSSTDTQYF. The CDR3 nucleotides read TGCGCCAGCAGTCAACCCGAGGAGGGCGGCCTTACCTCTAGCACAGATACGCAGTATTTT.

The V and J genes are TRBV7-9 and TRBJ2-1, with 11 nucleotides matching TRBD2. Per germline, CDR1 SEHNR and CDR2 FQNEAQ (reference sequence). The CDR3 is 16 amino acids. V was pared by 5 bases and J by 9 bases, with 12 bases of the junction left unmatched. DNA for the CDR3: TGTGCCAGCAGCCCCCGGGTACTAGCGGGAGTCGGTGAGCAGTTCTTC. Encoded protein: CASSPRVLAGVGEQFF.

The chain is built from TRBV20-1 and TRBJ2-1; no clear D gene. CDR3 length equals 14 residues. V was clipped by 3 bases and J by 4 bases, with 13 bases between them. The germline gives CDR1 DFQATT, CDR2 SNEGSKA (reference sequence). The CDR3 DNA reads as TGCAGTGCTAGTCCGCTAGATACTTACAATGAGCAGTTCTTC. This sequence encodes CSASPLDTYNEQFF.

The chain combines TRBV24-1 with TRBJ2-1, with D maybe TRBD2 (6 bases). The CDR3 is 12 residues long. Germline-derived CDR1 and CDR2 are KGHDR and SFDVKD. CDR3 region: CAPEGSYNEQFF. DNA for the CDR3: TGTGCTCCGGAGGGCTCCTACAATGAGCAGTTCTTC.

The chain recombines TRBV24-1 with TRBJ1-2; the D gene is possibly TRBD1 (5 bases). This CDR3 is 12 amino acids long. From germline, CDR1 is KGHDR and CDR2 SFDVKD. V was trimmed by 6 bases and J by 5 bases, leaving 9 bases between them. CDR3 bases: TGTGCCACCAGTCAGGGCTCTTATGGCTACACCTTC. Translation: CATSQGSYGYTF.

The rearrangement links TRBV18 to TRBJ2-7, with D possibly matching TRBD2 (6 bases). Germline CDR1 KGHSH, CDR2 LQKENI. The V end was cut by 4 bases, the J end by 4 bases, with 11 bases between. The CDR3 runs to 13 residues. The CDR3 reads CASSRDSGYEQYF. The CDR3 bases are TGTGCCAGCTCACGGGATAGCGGATACGAGCAGTACTTC.

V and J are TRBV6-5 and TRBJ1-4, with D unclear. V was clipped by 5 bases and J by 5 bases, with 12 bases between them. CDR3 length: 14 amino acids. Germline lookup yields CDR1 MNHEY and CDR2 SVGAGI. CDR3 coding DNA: TGTGCCAGCAGTACAACAGAATTGAATGAAAAACTGTTTTTT. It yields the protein CASSTTELNEKLFF.

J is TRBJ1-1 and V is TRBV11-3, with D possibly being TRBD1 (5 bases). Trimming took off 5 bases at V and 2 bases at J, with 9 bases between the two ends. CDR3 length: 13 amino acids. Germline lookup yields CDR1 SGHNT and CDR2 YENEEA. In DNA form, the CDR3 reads TGTGCCAGCAGCCAGGGCCCTAACACTGAAGCTTTCTTT. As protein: CASSQGPNTEAFF.

The CDR3 bases are TGTGCCAGCAGCTTACGGGAGGGCTCCTACAATGAGCAGTTCTTC. It yields the protein CASSLREGSYNEQFF. J is TRBJ2-1 and V is TRBV11-1; TRBD2 aligns across 8 bases. Germline loops: CDR1 SGHAT, CDR2 FQDESV (reference sequence). V was pared by 2 bases and J by 0 bases, with 0 bases of the junction left unmatched. CDR3 length: 15 residues.

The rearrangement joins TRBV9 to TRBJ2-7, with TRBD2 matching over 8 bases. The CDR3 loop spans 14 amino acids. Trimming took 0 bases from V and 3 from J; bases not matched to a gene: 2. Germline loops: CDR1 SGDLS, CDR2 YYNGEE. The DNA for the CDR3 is TGTGCCAGCAGCGTAGGACTAGCGAACTACGAGCAGTACTTC. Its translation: CASSVGLANYEQYF. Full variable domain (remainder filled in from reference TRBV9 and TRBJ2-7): DSGVTQTPKHLITATGQRVTLRCSPRSGDLSVYWYQQSLDQGLQFLIQYYNGEERAKGNILERFSAQQFPDLHSELNLSSLELGDSALYFCASSVGLANYEQYFGPGTRLTVT.

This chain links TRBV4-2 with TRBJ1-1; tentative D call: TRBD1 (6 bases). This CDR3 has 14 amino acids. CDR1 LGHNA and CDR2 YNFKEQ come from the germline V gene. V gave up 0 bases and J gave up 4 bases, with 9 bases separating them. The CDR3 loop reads CASSQEGAGTEAFF. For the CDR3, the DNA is TGTGCCAGCAGCCAAGAGGGGGCCGGCACTGAAGCTTTCTTT.

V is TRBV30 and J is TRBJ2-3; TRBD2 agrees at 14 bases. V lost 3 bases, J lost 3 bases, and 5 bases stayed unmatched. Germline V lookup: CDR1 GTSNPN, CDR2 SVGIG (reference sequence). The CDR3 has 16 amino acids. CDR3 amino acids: CAWRIGTSGRTDTQYF. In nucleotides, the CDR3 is TGTGCCTGGAGGATTGGGACTAGCGGGAGAACAGATACGCAGTATTTT.

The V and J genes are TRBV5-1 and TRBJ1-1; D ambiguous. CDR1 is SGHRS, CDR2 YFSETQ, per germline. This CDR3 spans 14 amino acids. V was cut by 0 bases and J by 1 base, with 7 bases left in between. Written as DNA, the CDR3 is TGCGCCAGCAGCTTGGGGCCGGGGAACACTGAAGCTTTCTTT. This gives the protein CASSLGPGNTEAFF.

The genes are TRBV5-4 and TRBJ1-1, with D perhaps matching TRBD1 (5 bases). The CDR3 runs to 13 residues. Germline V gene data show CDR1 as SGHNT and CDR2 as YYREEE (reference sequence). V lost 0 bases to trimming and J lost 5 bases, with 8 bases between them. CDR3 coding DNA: TGTGCCAGCAGCTTGGCAGGGTTGACTGAAGCTTTCTTT. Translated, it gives CASSLAGLTEAFF.